This TCR beta chain emerged from a study of CD8+ T cells in alopecia areata (dated by TCRdb to the late 2010s). Looking at the study overall: The treated patients, all with moderate-to-severe alopecia areata, were enrolled in an open-label pilot trial of oral tofacitinib given at 5 to 10 mg twice daily. Tofacitinib was given for 6 to 18 months, followed by 6 months of follow-up off drug to assess delayed response and recurrence. To study T cell clonal expansion in alopecia areata, the researchers applied high-throughput TCRbeta sequencing to both the C3H/HeJ mouse model and human patients. In humans, TCRbeta sequencing was performed on scalp tissue and on sorted CD4+ and CD8+ peripheral blood T cells from healthy controls and from patients with patchy or totalis/universalis alopecia areata. Biopsies were taken from tofacitinib-treated patients at baseline and again at 4 and 24 weeks into treatment, and several of those patients also had a later scalp biopsy. Scalp clonality was compared among normal scalp (n=4), patchy alopecia areata scalp (n=8), and alopecia totalis/universalis scalp (n=8). RNA was extracted with the PAXgene miRNA kit for fixed scalp, the miRNeasy kit for PBMCs, and the RNeasy kit for mouse skin. TCRbeta CDR3 regions were amplified by immunoSEQ multiplex PCR with 35 Vbeta forward and 13 Jbeta reverse primers. Results the study describes overall, beyond this receptor: Lesional scalp, especially in alopecia totalis/universalis, showed higher clonality and more expanded CD8+ clones than normal scalp, suggesting antigenic drive. Compared with mice, TCR sequences shared between patients were less clear, possibly partly because of HLA diversity across the patient population. Resident alphabeta T cells in normal human skin are also sequenced, complicating scalp TCR repertoire analysis, unlike mouse skin dominated by gammadelta T cells.

This clone was detected a few times. Its cognate antigen has yet to be identified. The record has no base qualities; no much larger clone is one base away. As encoded in the germline V gene, CDR1 is SQVTM while CDR2 is ANQGSEA. V gives up 4 bases and J gives up 2 bases, and the segment between their germline ends measures 9 bases. The CDR3 sequence holds 12 residues, the cysteine and phenylalanine included. The sequence is cut down to CDR3 DNA, 36 bases in frame from base 1. The label giving this sample's time point can be read as: baseline before oral tofacitinib. From alopecia areata patients, peripheral blood was collected along with lesional scalp punch biopsies. PBMCs were isolated by density centrifugation and stained for CD3, CD4 and CD8, after which CD4+ and CD8+ T cells were sorted on a FACSAria. Library construction relied on the immunoSEQ multiplex PCR assay. RNA was extracted from all samples and reverse transcribed into cDNA, which served as template for TCR sequencing. First-strand cDNA was synthesized with SuperScript III using a 2:1 mix of oligo-dT and random hexamers. A synthetic immune receptor repertoire was used to assess amplification bias, and residual bias was removed computationally. The authors' pipeline ran thus. After raw reads were preprocessed to remove errors, the CDR3 was defined following IMGT conventions as running from the conserved cysteine to phenylalanine. Clonality was computed as 1 minus the Shannon entropy, with the entropy normalized by log2 of the number of productive unique TCRs. Whether each scalp clone was CD4 or CD8 was inferred by checking scalp TCRbeta sequences against the CD4 and CD8 repertoires from sorted blood. TCRdb carries this immuneACCESS record with in-frame sequences only. Its versions omit some clonotypes, under half of them owing to an unresolved V gene in the studies checked, with the rest unexplained. V and J calls and clone size are copied from that table; D and trimming were computed from the DNA. This sample is represented by approximately 180,000 clones; about 72% of them were singletons. The leading ten clones occupy over 10% of the sample.

The receptor chain draws on TRBV29-1 and TRBJ2-7; the D call is tentative, TRBD1 or TRBD2, as each matches 5 bases. This sequence originates from a human donor with alopecia areata. The sequencing used CD8+ T cells sorted from blood, collected at week 0. The encoded CDR3 is CSVVRETYEQYF. The DNA sequence follows: TGCAGCGTTGTCAGGGAGACCTACGAGCAGTACTTC.